This T cell receptor beta chain was identified in a study of blood T cells in healthy people across ages. This clonotype showed up just once. The antigen remains undetermined. There are 14 residues in the CDR3. Germline assignment: CDR1 SGHRS and CDR2 YFSETQ. Next came a second PCR, run for roughly 6 to 11 cycles, which used a sample-barcoded 5' primer along with a J-beta primer mix. TCRdb re-derived calls from the 5' RACE reads in MiXCR, one entry per CDR3 protein. The sample consists of roughly 800,000 distinct CDR3 sequences, around a quarter of them appearing once. Study-wide findings and caveats: Correlation between TCR beta diversity and naive T cell percentage was strong. With unsorted PBMCs, a conclusive comparison of naive versus antigen-experienced cells was not possible.

The donors, healthy Caucasians from Russia, were aged roughly 6 to 90. Peripheral blood samples of 9 to 10 milliliters were drawn from each donor. These sequences were also reported in another study, on T cells of mothers and their children.

The source is a boy between 10 and 17 years old in good health. The V gene is TRBV5-1, the J gene TRBJ2-5; D remains ambiguous. The better agreement between TRBJ2-7 and the DNA end casts doubt on the J call. The sample was blood. The CDR3 DNA follows: TGCGCCAGCAAAAACCCCCAGCTTGGTAACGAGCAGTACTTC. This codes for CASKNPQLGNEQYF.